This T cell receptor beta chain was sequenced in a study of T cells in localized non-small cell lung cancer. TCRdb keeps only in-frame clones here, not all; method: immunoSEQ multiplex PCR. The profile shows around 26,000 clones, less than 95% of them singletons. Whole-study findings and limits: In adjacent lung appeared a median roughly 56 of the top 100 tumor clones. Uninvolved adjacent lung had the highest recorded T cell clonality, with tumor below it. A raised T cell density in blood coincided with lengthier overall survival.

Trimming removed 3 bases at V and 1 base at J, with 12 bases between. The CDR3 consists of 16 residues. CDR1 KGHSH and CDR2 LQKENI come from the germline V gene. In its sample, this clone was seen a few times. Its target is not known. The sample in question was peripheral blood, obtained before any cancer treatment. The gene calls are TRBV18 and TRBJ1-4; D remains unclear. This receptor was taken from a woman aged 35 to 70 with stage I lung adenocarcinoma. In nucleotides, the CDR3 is TGTGCCAGCTCACCCTTCCCCCCCGGAACTAATGAAAAACTGTTTTTT. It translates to CASSPFPPGTNEKLFF. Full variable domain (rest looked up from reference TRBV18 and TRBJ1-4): NAGVMQNPRHLVRRRGQEARLRCSPMKGHSHVYWYRQLPEEGLKFMVYLQKENIIDESGMPKERFSAEFPKEGPSILRIQQVVRGDSAAYFCASSPFPPGTNEKLFFGSGTQLSVL.